These T cell receptor beta chains were read from a single sample in a study of OX40 agonist ivuxolimab in advanced cancers. Method: immunoSEQ multiplex PCR; TCRdb's copy keeps in-frame clones and lacks some. The repertoire holds some 91,000 clones, with approximately 89% as singletons. Source: CD4+ or CD8+ T cells sorted from blood, taken in a trial of the OX40 agonist ivuxolimab. These receptors all come from an adult with an advanced solid tumor such as melanoma, head and neck, liver or kidney cancer. The CDR3 runs from the conserved cysteine through the conserved F or W. A D gene is named only where the DNA matches it firmly. Only some rows state a clone size, as once, few, many or a class for expanded clones.

DNA: TGTGCCAGCAGCCTCTCTAGACAGGCGAGCGGGGAGCTGTTTTTT; CDR3: CASSLSRQASGELFF; J: TRBJ2-2; V: TRBV9; size: once; D: NA
DNA: TGTGCCAGCAGAGGTGCGTTGGAGACCCAGTACTTC; CDR3: CASRGALETQYF; J: TRBJ2-5; V: TRBV6-6; size: NA; D: NA
DNA: TGTGCCAGCAGTTGGCTAGCGGGAGCGGAGACCCAGTACTTC; CDR3: CASSWLAGAETQYF; J: TRBJ2-5; V: TRBV27; size: NA; D: TRBD2
DNA: TGTGCCAGCAGCCCCGGGGGGGACAATGAGCAGTTCTTC; CDR3: CASSPGGDNEQFF; J: TRBJ2-1; V: TRBV2; size: NA; D: TRBD2
DNA: TGTGCCAGCTCACCACCGTGGCAGGGTAACTCACCCCTCCACTTT; CDR3: CASSPPWQGNSPLHF; J: TRBJ1-6; V: TRBV18; size: NA; D: NA
DNA: TGTGCCAGCAGTTTATCTTTTCAGTACGAGCAGTACTTC; CDR3: CASSLSFQYEQYF; J: TRBJ2-7; V: TRBV27; size: NA; D: NA
DNA: TGTGCCAGCACCACCCGAGGGGTGGGGACTGAAGCTTTCTTT; CDR3: CASTTRGVGTEAFF; J: TRBJ1-1; V: TRBV27; size: NA; D: NA
DNA: TGTGCCAGCAGTTACCAGGCAGGGATGAACACTGAAGCTTTCTTT; CDR3: CASSYQAGMNTEAFF; J: TRBJ1-1; V: TRBV6-5; size: NA; D: NA
DNA: TGCAGTGCCATCCAAAGGGGAGAGCAGTACTTC; CDR3: CSAIQRGEQYF; J: TRBJ2-7; V: TRBV20-1; size: NA; D: NA
DNA: TGTGCCACTCAAGAGGGTCTTCATAGCAATCAGCCCCAGCATTTT; CDR3: CATQEGLHSNQPQHF; J: TRBJ1-5; V: TRBV19; size: NA; D: NA
DNA: TGTGCCAGCAGCCGAATAGACAGGAATGTCGGTGGCTACACCTTC; CDR3: CASSRIDRNVGGYTF; J: TRBJ1-2; V: TRBV7-3; size: NA; D: NA
DNA: TGTGCCAGCAGCCCGGACACGAACACTGAAGCTTTCTTT; CDR3: CASSPDTNTEAFF; J: TRBJ1-1; V: TRBV7-2; size: NA; D: NA
DNA: TGTGCCAGCAGCTTCCAGGCAGGGGGTCCGCAGTATTTT; CDR3: CASSFQAGGPQYF; J: TRBJ2-3; V: TRBV7-2; size: NA; D: TRBD1
DNA: TGTGCCAGCAGGACTGACAGCAATCAGCCCCAGCATTTT; CDR3: CASRTDSNQPQHF; J: TRBJ1-5; V: TRBV2; size: NA; D: NA
DNA: TGTGCCAGCAGCCTCGGGATCTCCACAGATACGCAGTATTTT; CDR3: CASSLGISTDTQYF; J: TRBJ2-3; V: TRBV11-2; size: NA; D: NA
DNA: TGTGCCAGCTCCCCGGAGACTAGCGTGCAAGAGACCCAGTACTTC; CDR3: CASSPETSVQETQYF; J: TRBJ2-5; V: TRBV18; size: NA; D: TRBD2
DNA: TGTGCCAGCAGCTTACTGGTGGGCAACACCGGGGAGCTGTTTTTT; CDR3: CASSLLVGNTGELFF; J: TRBJ2-2; V: TRBV11-3; size: NA; D: NA
DNA: TGTGCCAGCAGGGAGACAGGGCAATATAATTCACCCCTCCACTTT; CDR3: CASRETGQYNSPLHF; J: TRBJ1-6; V: TRBV28; size: NA; D: TRBD1
DNA: TGCGCCAGCAGCCTAGGACAGGGTAGACCCTACGAGCAGTACTTC; CDR3: CASSLGQGRPYEQYF; J: TRBJ2-7; V: TRBV5-1; size: NA; D: TRBD1
DNA: TGTGCCAGCAACCCAGGTTTAGCGGATACGCAGTATTTT; CDR3: CASNPGLADTQYF; J: TRBJ2-3; V: TRBV5-5; size: NA; D: NA
DNA: TGTGCCAGCAGTTCGCGGGTCGATTCACCCCTCCACTTT; CDR3: CASSSRVDSPLHF; J: TRBJ1-6; V: TRBV6-5; size: NA; D: NA
DNA: TGTGCCAGCAGTACCACGTACGAGCAGTACTTC; CDR3: CASSTTYEQYF; J: TRBJ2-7; V: TRBV6-1; size: NA; D: NA
DNA: TGTGCCAGCAGCTCGGCCCCTGGATACAATGAGCAGTTCTTC; CDR3: CASSSAPGYNEQFF; J: TRBJ2-1; V: TRBV7-2; size: NA; D: NA
DNA: TGTGCCAGCAGTTTGGGTGGAAAACTGTTTTTT; CDR3: CASSLGGKLFF; J: TRBJ1-4; V: TRBV28; size: NA; D: NA
DNA: TGTGCCAGCAGCCCGACAGGGGAAACATACAATGAGCAGTTCTTC; CDR3: CASSPTGETYNEQFF; J: TRBJ2-1; V: TRBV27; size: NA; D: TRBD1
DNA: TGTGCCAGCTCACCACGGTTTGAGGGTTCCTACGAGCAGTACTTC; CDR3: CASSPRFEGSYEQYF; J: TRBJ2-7; V: TRBV18; size: NA; D: NA
DNA: TGCGCCAGCAGCCAACCCAAGTACGGGACTAGCGGGAAATCCTACGAGCAGTACTTC; CDR3: CASSQPKYGTSGKSYEQYF; J: TRBJ2-7; V: TRBV4-1; size: once; D: TRBD2
DNA: TGTGCCAGCAGCCCTGGGCAGAGAAGGAACACTGAAGCTTTCTTT; CDR3: CASSPGQRRNTEAFF; J: TRBJ1-1; V: TRBV9; size: NA; D: NA
DNA: TGTGCCAGCAGCCCATCCAACACGGTTTCCTACGAGCAGTACTTC; CDR3: CASSPSNTVSYEQYF; J: TRBJ2-7; V: TRBV11-2; size: NA; D: NA
DNA: TGTGCCAGCAATGGGGGAGGCCACAATGAGCAGTTCTTC; CDR3: CASNGGGHNEQFF; J: TRBJ2-1; V: TRBV7-9; size: few; D: NA
DNA: TGTGCCAGCAGTGGACCAAACTACGAGCAGTACTTC; CDR3: CASSGPNYEQYF; J: TRBJ2-7; V: TRBV25-1; size: NA; D: NA
DNA: TGTGCCACCCAGGACAGCCAAGAGACCCAGTACTTC; CDR3: CATQDSQETQYF; J: TRBJ2-5; V: TRBV6-6; size: NA; D: NA
DNA: TGTGCCAGCAGCCGACCGGGGACGGACTACAATGAGCAGTTCTTC; CDR3: CASSRPGTDYNEQFF; J: TRBJ2-1; V: TRBV27; size: once; D: NA
DNA: TGTGCCTGGAGCCCCGGGACTCTCGCAGATACGCAGTATTTT; CDR3: CAWSPGTLADTQYF; J: TRBJ2-3; V: TRBV30; size: NA; D: NA